Below, 8 T cell receptor beta chains from the same sample are listed, as sequenced in a study of T cells in Graves' hyperthyroidism and ophthalmopathy. It was RNA transcripts that yielded the amplified TCR beta CDR3 regions. During a first-round RT-PCR of the TCR CDR3, the HTBI primer set was used. TCRdb re-called the multiplex PCR reads with MiXCR, one entry per CDR3 protein. This sample yields over 350,000 distinct CDR3 sequences, of which around 15% are seen a single time; 25% to 30% belongs to the top ten. The material sequenced was blood. All receptors come from a man in his fifties or sixties with Graves' ophthalmopathy.

This clonotype was seen ten or more times. This chain connects TRBV12-3 or TRBV12-4 to TRBJ2-2, with a possible D match to TRBD2 (6 bases). The CDR3 extends over 14 amino acids. With 3 bases removed from V and 6 bases from J, the gap between germline ends came to 11 bases. The CDR3 nucleotides are TGTGCCAGCAGTTTCTCGGGAGTGGCCGGGGAGCTGTTTTTT. It translates to CASSFSGVAGELFF.

V and J are TRBV24-1 and TRBJ1-5; a weak D match, TRBD1 (5 bases). This CDR3 region has 14 residues. V lost 4 bases and J lost 7, with 13 bases in between. Germline V lookup: CDR1 KGHDR, CDR2 SFDVKD. The CDR3 spells CATSDTWGGQPQHF. The CDR3 coding sequence is TGTGCCACCAGTGACACCTGGGGGGGGCAGCCCCAGCATTTT.

This clonotype was seen only a few times. This chain joins TRBV6-1 and TRBJ2-3; D gene unclear. The CDR3 has 14 residues. The V and J ends lost 2 bases and 2 bases respectively, with 8 bases between them. Germline values: CDR1 MNHNS, CDR2 SASEGT. CDR3 residues: CASSELPDTDTQYF. The DNA of the CDR3 is TGTGCCAGCAGTGAATTACCAGACACAGATACGCAGTATTTT.

This clonotype was recorded at least ten times. The chain has TRBV12-3 or TRBV12-4 and TRBJ2-7; maybe TRBD1 (5 bases). V lost 1 base, J lost 5 bases, and 9 bases lay in between. This CDR3 is built from 13 residues. The CDR3, as DNA: TGTGCCAGCAGTTTAGAAAAGGGGAACGAGCAGTACTTC. Residues: CASSLEKGNEQYF.

This clonotype was detected only a few times. This chain joins TRBV7-2 and TRBJ2-5; D tentatively fits TRBD1 or TRBD2 (5 bases each). This CDR3 region has 15 residues. Germline CDR1 SGHTA, CDR2 FQGNSA. Trimming shortened V by 2 bases and J by 4 bases, and 14 bases separated the two germline ends. The CDR3, as DNA: TGTGCCAGCAGCTTATCGGGACGGCAGAGAGAGACCCAGTACTTC. Protein sequence: CASSLSGRQRETQYF.

The chain recombines TRBV3-1 with TRBJ2-7, with 11 nucleotides matching TRBD2. Trimming removed 0 bases from V and 5 bases from J; junction bases left unmatched: 9. From germline, CDR1 is LGHDT and CDR2 YNNKEL (reference sequence). This CDR3 has 17 amino acids. This CDR3 is CASSQDLSSGRAHEQYF. The CDR3 coding sequence is TGTGCCAGCAGCCAAGATCTCAGTAGCGGGAGGGCCCACGAGCAGTACTTC.

The V gene is TRBV2, the J gene TRBJ1-1; 11 nucleotides match TRBD1. Losses at the gene ends were 8 bases for V and 4 bases for J; bases not matched to a gene: 3. CDR1 is SNHLY, CDR2 FYNNEI, per germline. This CDR3 has 13 residues. The DNA of the CDR3 is TGTGCCAGCCTAGGGACAGGGGGCACTGAAGCTTTCTTT. This sequence encodes CASLGTGGTEAFF.

This clonotype showed up many times. The gene calls are TRBV5-1 and TRBJ2-3; no clear D gene. Germline loops: CDR1 SGHRS, CDR2 YFSETQ. This CDR3 contains 14 residues. Trimming pared 4 bases from V and 6 bases from J, leaving 15 bases between. CDR3 sequence (DNA): TGCGCCAGCAGCCTGGATGACGCCTGGGATACGCAGTATTTT. Its translation is CASSLDDAWDTQYF.